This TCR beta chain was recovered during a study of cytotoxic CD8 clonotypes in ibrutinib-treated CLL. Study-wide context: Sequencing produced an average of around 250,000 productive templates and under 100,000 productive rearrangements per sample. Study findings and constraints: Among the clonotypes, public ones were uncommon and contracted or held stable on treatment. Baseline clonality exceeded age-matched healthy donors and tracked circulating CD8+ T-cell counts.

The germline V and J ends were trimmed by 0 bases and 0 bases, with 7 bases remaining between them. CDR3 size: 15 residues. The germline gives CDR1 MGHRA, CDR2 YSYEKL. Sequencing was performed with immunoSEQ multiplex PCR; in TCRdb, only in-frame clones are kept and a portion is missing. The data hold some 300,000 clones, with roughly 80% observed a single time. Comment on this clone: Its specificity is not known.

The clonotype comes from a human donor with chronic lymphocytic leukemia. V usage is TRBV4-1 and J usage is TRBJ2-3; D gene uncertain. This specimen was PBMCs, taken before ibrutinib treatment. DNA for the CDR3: TGCGCCAGCAGCCAAGATGGCAGGAGCACAGATACGCAGTATTTT. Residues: CASSQDGRSTDTQYF.